This TCR beta chain was captured by sequencing in a study of a mutant IDH1 vaccine in newly diagnosed glioma. Across the study: Treated patients had a mean age of 40.4 years and a sex split that was around 62% male and roughly 40% female.

As for time point: week 35, safety follow-up. Mutant IDH1 20-mer peptide, at 300 ug, made up each vaccine dose, with topical imiquimod. With respect to this clone: Its antigen is not known. This sample also contains other DNA sequences that code for the same CDR3.

This CDR3 comprises 13 residues. Germline trimming cut 6 bases from V and 3 bases from J; bases unmatched to any gene: 4. CDR1 is MNHEY, CDR2 SMNVEV, per germline (reference sequence). The repertoire was sequenced with immunoSEQ multiplex PCR; TCRdb's copy has only in-frame clones and lacks some. The profile covers fewer than 45,000 clones, with 80% to 90% appearing a single time and approximately 1.6% taken by the ten largest. The rearrangement uses TRBV27 and TRBJ2-7; 8 nucleotides agree with TRBD1. The sample consisted of PBMCs, taken from a glioma patient whose treatment included an IDH1 peptide vaccine. The receptor comes from a man aged 35 to 55 with glioma. CDR3 region: CASSPGTGYEQYF. The DNA of the CDR3 is TGTGCCAGCAGCCCGGGGACAGGCTACGAGCAGTACTTC.